These 22 T cell receptor beta chains originate from one sample sequenced in a study of PD-L1 blockade in urothelial cancer. Assay: immunoSEQ multiplex PCR; the TCRdb copy retains only in-frame clones and omits some. This table holds approximately 38,000 clones, around 82% found once. The input for sequencing was PBMCs, taken around atezolizumab (anti-PD-L1) treatment. These receptors were taken from a man in his sixties with urothelial cancer.

This chain uses TRBV19 with TRBJ2-1, with no clear D. V lost 7 bases and J 7 bases, leaving 17 bases between the germline ends. CDR3 length: 14 residues. CDR1 LNHDA and CDR2 SQIVND come from the germline V gene (reference sequence). The CDR3 here is CASMIPGRWNEQFF. CDR3 coding DNA: TGTGCCAGTATGATTCCAGGCAGATGGAATGAGCAGTTCTTC.

This clone was recorded at least ten times. This sequence joins TRBV5-6 and TRBJ1-6, with 7 nucleotides matching TRBD1. Germline loops: CDR1 SGHDT, CDR2 YYEEEE. The CDR3 runs to 15 residues. The trim removed 0 bases at V and 10 bases at J, leaving 7 bases unmatched. CDR3 amino acids: CASSLGLAGGSPLHF. The DNA for the CDR3 is TGTGCCAGCAGCTTGGGTCTGGCAGGGGGGTCACCCCTCCACTTT.

V usage is TRBV19 and J usage is TRBJ2-3; 10 nucleotides agree with TRBD2. CDR3 length: 15 amino acids. Germline V gene data show CDR1 as LNHDA and CDR2 as SQIVND (reference sequence). The ends lost 5 bases at V and 1 base at J; junction bases unmatched: 3. The CDR3 reads CASSFLAGGTDTQYF. The CDR3 DNA is TGTGCCAGTAGTTTCCTAGCGGGAGGCACAGATACGCAGTATTTT.

This chain links TRBV4-3 with TRBJ2-7; TRBD2 aligns across 9 bases. Germline CDR1 and CDR2: LGHNA and YSLEER. The junction had 9 bases not matched to a gene; V was cut back by 0 bases and J by 9 bases. This CDR3 contains 15 residues. The CDR3, as DNA: TGCGCCAGCAGCCAAGAAGACGGCGGGAGGGCCGGGCAGTACTTC. Amino acid sequence: CASSQEDGGRAGQYF.

This chain uses TRBV5-1 with TRBJ2-3, with a tentative D call TRBD1 (6 bases). The CDR3 consists of 15 residues. Trimming took 0 bases from V and 1 from J, leaving 9 bases between them. Germline CDR1 and CDR2: SGHRS and YFSETQ. The chain's CDR3 is CASSLDGTRTDTQYF. The DNA of the CDR3 is TGCGCCAGCAGCTTGGACGGGACACGCACAGATACGCAGTATTTT.

This clone was picked up one time. The chain is built from TRBV6-1 and TRBJ1-2; D may be TRBD1 (6 bases). Trimming shortened V by 7 bases and J by 2 bases, and 14 bases separated the two germline ends. The CDR3 sequence is 14 residues long. Germline V gene sequence: CDR1 MNHNS, CDR2 SASEGT. This CDR3 reads CASIRGSGNYGYTF. The CDR3, as DNA: TGTGCCAGCATCAGGGGCTCCGGCAACTATGGCTACACCTTC.

The chain is built from TRBV27 and TRBJ1-6; tentative D call: TRBD1 (6 bases). CDR3 size: 16 residues. In germline, CDR1 is MNHEY, CDR2 SMNVEV (reference sequence). Deletions cut 3 bases from V and 16 bases from J, with 25 bases between. The CDR3 nucleotides read TGTGCCAGCAGTTTGCTAGTTGGGGGCTTTAATTCAGGTCTCCACTTT. It specifies CASSLLVGGFNSGLHF.

The chain joins TRBV9 to TRBJ2-7; 7 bases fit TRBD2. Germline CDR1 is SGDLS and CDR2 is YYNGEE. V lost 3 bases, J lost 3 bases, and 3 bases stayed unmatched. The CDR3 is made up of 13 amino acids. CDR3 DNA sequence: TGTGCCAGCAGCGCCGGACTAGTCTACGAGCAGTACTTC. Protein product: CASSAGLVYEQYF.

The chain joins TRBV7-2 to TRBJ2-3; possible D gene TRBD2, 5 bases. CDR3 length equals 16 residues. Germline V CDR1 and CDR2: SGHTA, FQGNSA. The ends were cut back, 5 bases at V and 3 bases at J, with 18 bases in the middle. CDR3 residues: CASSTTKGSGTDTQYF. The CDR3 coding sequence is TGTGCCAGCAGCACAACGAAAGGGAGTGGGACAGATACGCAGTATTTT.

This clone came up a few times. J is TRBJ2-5 and V is TRBV29-1, with D tentatively TRBD2 (6 bases). Trimming cost V 7 bases and J 4 bases, with 16 bases left between them. CDR1 SQVTM and CDR2 ANQGSEA come from the germline V gene. CDR3 length: 13 residues. Here the CDR3 DNA reads TGCAGCGGGGCTAGCGCGGTGGGAGAGACCCAGTACTTC. The encoded protein is CSGASAVGETQYF. The full variable domain, with the rest looked up from reference TRBV29-1 and TRBJ2-5, is SAVISQKPSRDICQRGTSLTIQCQVDSQVTMMFWYRQQPGQSLTLIATANQGSEATYESGFVIDKFPISRPNLTFSTLTVSNMSPEDSSIYLCSGASAVGETQYFGPGTRLLVL.

The genes are TRBV29-1 and TRBJ2-5; 7 nucleotides agree with TRBD1. The CDR3 sequence is 14 residues long. The V segment lost 6 bases and the J segment 1 base; nucleotides outside the gene matches: 8. Germline CDR1 reads SQVTM; CDR2 reads ANQGSEA. The CDR3 nucleotides are TGCAGCGTGGACAAGTGGACAGGCCAAGAGACCCAGTACTTC. It codes for CSVDKWTGQETQYF.

The CDR3 here is CASSLRAISGDGYTF. As DNA, the CDR3 is TGCGCCAGCAGCCTCCGGGCGATATCGGGGGATGGCTACACCTTC. This chain joins TRBV4-1 and TRBJ1-2; D perhaps matches TRBD1 (5 bases). In germline, CDR1 is MGHRA, CDR2 YSYEKL. V was trimmed by 4 bases and J by 6 bases, leaving 18 bases between them. This CDR3 comprises 15 residues.

This chain links TRBV5-1 with TRBJ1-2; D call uncertain. This CDR3 region has 14 residues. CDR1 and CDR2 from the germline V gene are SGHRS and YFSETQ. The V end was cut by 4 bases, the J end by 4 bases, with 14 bases between. As DNA, the CDR3 is TGCGCCAGCAGCCCCAAACGTGGCGGCTATGGCTACACCTTC. It translates to CASSPKRGGYGYTF.

This clone was seen only once. The chain joins TRBV11-2 to TRBJ2-7; D unclear. CDR3 length equals 11 residues. Germline CDR1 and CDR2: SGHAT and FQNNGV. Trimming stripped 4 bases from V and 4 bases from J, with 5 bases between. The CDR3 loop is CASSSRYEQYF. The CDR3 coding sequence is TGTGCCAGCAGCTCCAGATACGAGCAGTACTTC.

The J gene is TRBJ2-2, the V gene TRBV6-1; a weak D match, TRBD1 (7 bases). Germline CDR1 MNHNS, CDR2 SASEGT. This CDR3 contains 14 residues. CDR3 sequence reads: CALRGRGNTGELFF. The CDR3 coding sequence is TGTGCTCTAAGGGGGCGGGGGAACACCGGGGAGCTGTTTTTT.

V is TRBV14 and J is TRBJ2-7; 7 bases agree with TRBD1. Trimming took 2 bases from V and 3 from J; bases not matched to a gene: 1. This CDR3 is 13 amino acids long. CDR1 and CDR2 from the germline V gene are SGHDN and FVKESK. The chain's CDR3 is CASSQRDSYEQYF. The CDR3 DNA reads TGTGCCAGCAGCCAAAGGGACAGCTACGAGCAGTACTTC.

The chain combines TRBV5-1 with TRBJ1-2; 7 nucleotides agree with TRBD1. The CDR3 is 15 amino acids. Germline assignment: CDR1 SGHRS and CDR2 YFSETQ. The V and J ends lost 0 bases and 2 bases, in that order; junction bases with no gene match: 4. CDR3 sequence (DNA): TGCGCCAGCAGCTTGGGACAGGGTGGAAACTATGGCTACACCTTC. It codes for CASSLGQGGNYGYTF.

This clone came up a few times. The rearrangement uses TRBV21-1 and TRBJ2-5; TRBD2 is the table's D call and was not checked against the DNA. TRBV21-1 is termed a pseudogene. The CDR3 sequence is 15 residues long. The CDR3 nucleotides are TGTGCCAGCAGCAAAGTGACTAAAGTATCGGAGACCCAGTACTTC. Protein: CASSKVTKVSETQYF.

DNA for the CDR3: TGTGCCAGCAGCAAAGAAAGACATCTCTATGGCTACACCTTC. Its protein product is CASSKERHLYGYTF. V is TRBV21-1 and J is TRBJ1-2; TRBD1 is the table's D call and was not checked against the DNA. TRBV21-1 corresponds to a pseudogene. The CDR3 sequence is 14 residues long.

J is TRBJ1-4 and V is TRBV19, with 7 bases aligning to TRBD1. CDR1 is LNHDA, CDR2 SQIVND, per germline (reference sequence). The CDR3 consists of 14 residues. V gave up 1 base and J gave up 10 bases; unmatched junction bases: 6. The CDR3 loop reads CASSIGRQGGKLFF. CDR3 sequence (DNA): TGTGCCAGTAGTATAGGCCGACAGGGCGGAAAACTGTTTTTT.

This clone was counted once. This sequence joins TRBV27 and TRBJ2-1; perhaps TRBD2 as D (5 bases). The CDR3 is 15 amino acids. V was clipped by 6 bases and J by 7 bases, with 19 bases between them. The germline V gene has CDR1 MNHEY and CDR2 SMNVEV (reference sequence). CDR3 sequence (DNA): TGTGCCAGCAGCTCTCGACCCGGGGTAAGGAATGAGCAGTTCTTC. Its translation is CASSSRPGVRNEQFF.

V and J are TRBV7-8 and TRBJ1-5; D remains ambiguous. This CDR3 has 15 residues. V lost 4 bases and J 2 bases, leaving 12 bases between the germline ends. Germline CDR1 reads SGHVS; CDR2 reads FQNEAQ. For the CDR3, the DNA is TGTGCCAGCAGCTCCGGGGAGAGGGGCAATCAGCCCCAGCATTTT. It translates to CASSSGERGNQPQHF. Using reference TRBV7-8 and TRBJ1-5 for the parts outside the CDR3, the full variable domain is GAGVSQSPRYKVAKRGQDVALRCDPISGHVSLFWYQQALGQGPEFLTYFQNEAQLDKSGLPSDRFFAERPEGSVSTLKIQRTQQEDSAVYLCASSSGERGNQPQHFGDGTRLSIL.